The 31 T cell receptor beta chains below all came from one sample that was sequenced in a study of OX40 agonist ivuxolimab in advanced cancers. Some clones are missing from TCRdb's copy, which holds only in-frame ones; the method was immunoSEQ multiplex PCR. The sample lists 65,000 to 85,000 clones, 89% occurring once. Sequencing was performed on CD4+ or CD8+ T cells sorted from blood, taken in a trial of the OX40 agonist ivuxolimab. All receptors derive from an adult with an advanced solid tumor such as melanoma, head and neck, liver or kidney cancer.

The chain has TRBV19 and TRBJ1-2; 8 bases are a match to TRBD1. The germline V gene has CDR1 LNHDA and CDR2 SQIVND (reference sequence). V was pared by 5 bases and J by 2 bases, with 4 bases of the junction left unmatched. The CDR3 is made up of 14 amino acids. The CDR3 nucleotides are TGTGCCAGTAGTTGGACAGGGCTGAACTATGGCTACACCTTC. This encodes CASSWTGLNYGYTF.

This chain joins TRBV6-1 and TRBJ1-5, with 8 nucleotides matching TRBD1. The trim removed 4 bases at V and 13 bases at J, leaving 9 bases unmatched. From germline, CDR1 is MNHNS and CDR2 SASEGT. CDR3 length: 13 amino acids. The CDR3 DNA reads as TGTGCCAGCAGTGTCCAGGGGGCGTATTCTCAGCATTTT. Amino acid sequence: CASSVQGAYSQHF.

The CDR3 DNA reads TGTGCCAGCTCACCGGGTCGGGGGTACACTGAAGCTTTCTTT. As protein: CASSPGRGYTEAFF. The genes are TRBV18 and TRBJ1-1, with a possible D match to TRBD1 (5 bases). Trimming left V 3 bases short and J 3 bases short, with 11 bases between. This CDR3 is built from 14 residues. CDR1 KGHSH and CDR2 LQKENI come from the germline V gene.

This clone has more than one count but fewer than ten. This chain uses TRBV6-1 with TRBJ1-6; TRBD1 might be the D (5 bases). This CDR3 contains 13 residues. V lost 9 bases, J lost 8 bases, and 14 bases lay in between. Germline V gene data show CDR1 as MNHNS and CDR2 as SASEGT. The CDR3 spells CASNEGIDSPLHF. In nucleotides, the CDR3 is TGTGCCAGTAATGAGGGGATTGATTCACCCCTCCACTTT.

This chain connects TRBV4-3 to TRBJ1-4; TRBD1 agrees at 7 bases. V was clipped by 6 bases and J by 3 bases; unmatched bases: 4. The CDR3 has 14 amino acids. The germline CDR1 and CDR2 sequences are LGHNA and YSLEER. CDR3 bases: TGCGCCAGCAGGCAGACAGGGTCTAATGAAAAACTGTTTTTT. Translation: CASRQTGSNEKLFF.

The gene calls are TRBV7-3 and TRBJ2-3; no firm D call. This CDR3 has 13 amino acids. The V and J ends lost 1 base and 3 bases respectively, with 5 bases between them. Germline-derived CDR1 and CDR2 are SGHTA and FQGTGA. The CDR3 nucleotides are TGTGCCAGCAGCTTAAGTCGGACAGATACGCAGTATTTT. Its translation: CASSLSRTDTQYF.

The chain recombines TRBV18 with TRBJ1-2, with 10 bases that match TRBD1. There are 13 residues in the CDR3. Trimming took 4 bases from V and 6 from J; bases not matched to a gene: 2. Per germline, CDR1 KGHSH and CDR2 LQKENI. CDR3 protein: CASSRQGANGYTF. CDR3 sequence (DNA): TGTGCCAGCTCACGACAGGGGGCAAATGGCTACACCTTC.

The rearrangement links TRBV10-1 to TRBJ2-7; TRBD1 might be the D (6 bases). The CDR3 runs 14 residues. V was shortened by 3 bases and J by 2 bases, with 11 bases between the two germline ends. CDR1 is WNHNN and CDR2 is SYGVQD in the germline V gene (reference sequence). CDR3 in DNA: TGCGCCAGCAGTGAATTGGGGGCTACCTACGAGCAGTACTTC. This gives the protein CASSELGATYEQYF.

The chain joins TRBV9 to TRBJ2-2, with 7 positions matching TRBD1. CDR1 and CDR2 from the germline V gene are SGDLS and YYNGEE. V trimming: 4 bases; J trimming: 3 bases; junction bases outside the gene matches: 12. This CDR3 is 17 amino acids long. The CDR3 region is CASSLPRTGLDTGELFF. CDR3 nucleotides: TGTGCCAGCAGCTTACCTCGGACAGGATTGGACACCGGGGAGCTGTTTTTT.

V usage is TRBV5-1 and J usage is TRBJ2-3, with no clear D. Trimming pared 0 bases from V and 4 bases from J, leaving 0 bases between. The CDR3 runs 11 residues. Per germline, CDR1 SGHRS and CDR2 YFSETQ. The CDR3 region is CASSLADTQYF. The CDR3 DNA reads as TGCGCCAGCAGCTTGGCAGATACGCAGTATTTT.

Written as DNA, the CDR3 is TGTGCCAGCAGTGATAGGGCAACTAGCGGGAGTTACGAGCAGTACTTC. Its protein product is CASSDRATSGSYEQYF. The rearrangement joins TRBV25-1 to TRBJ2-7; 11 nucleotides line up with TRBD2. The germline gives CDR1 MGHDK, CDR2 SYGVNS. The CDR3 loop spans 16 amino acids. J was trimmed by 4 bases and V by 3 bases; bases with no gene match: 8.

The chain uses TRBV19 and TRBJ2-7, with D possibly called TRBD1 or TRBD2 (6 bases each). V lost 5 bases, J lost 3 bases, and 17 bases lay in between. Per germline, CDR1 LNHDA and CDR2 SQIVND (reference sequence). This CDR3 has 15 amino acids. DNA for the CDR3: TGTGCCAGTAGTTACGGGACGGGGGCGTTCTACGAGCAGTACTTC. Its translation is CASSYGTGAFYEQYF. Supplemented by reference TRBV19 and TRBJ2-7, the full variable domain reads DGGITQSPKYLFRKEGQNVTLSCEQNLNHDAMYWYRQDPGQGLRLIYYSQIVNDFQKGDIAEGYSVSREKKESFPLTVTSAQKNPTAFYLCASSYGTGAFYEQYFGPGTRLTVT.

The chain couples TRBV29-1 to TRBJ2-5; D remains ambiguous. The CDR3 covers 12 residues. Germline CDR1 and CDR2: SQVTM and ANQGSEA. Trimming took off 7 bases at V and 5 bases at J, with 14 bases between the two ends. This CDR3 reads CSGMGSSETQYF. CDR3 nucleotide sequence: TGCAGCGGAATGGGAAGCTCGGAGACCCAGTACTTC.

The chain couples TRBV7-9 to TRBJ2-5, with TRBD2 matching 7 bases. CDR3 length: 16 amino acids. Looked up from germline, CDR1 is SEHNR and CDR2 is FQNEAQ (reference sequence). The ends lost 5 bases at V and 5 bases at J; junction bases unmatched: 14. The CDR3 DNA sequence: TGTGCCAGCAGCCCGAGTGGGGAGGGCCTAGGTGAGACCCAGTACTTC. As protein: CASSPSGEGLGETQYF.

The chain recombines TRBV5-6 with TRBJ2-7; a weak D match, TRBD1 (6 bases). The CDR3 length is 12 residues. Trimming took 4 bases from V and 4 from J, leaving 9 bases between them. In germline, CDR1 is SGHDT, CDR2 YYEEEE. This chain's CDR3 is CASSAGEYEQYF. The CDR3 nucleotides are TGTGCCAGCAGCGCAGGGGAGTACGAGCAGTACTTC.

This chain links TRBV18 with TRBJ2-5, with a weak D call TRBD2 (6 bases). The germline V gene encodes CDR1 KGHSH and CDR2 LQKENI. This CDR3 has 14 residues. V lost 2 bases and J lost 5, with 12 bases in between. CDR3 sequence: CASSPAGTPETQYF. CDR3 coding DNA: TGTGCCAGCTCACCAGCCGGGACTCCTGAGACCCAGTACTTC. Using reference TRBV18 and TRBJ2-5 for the parts outside the CDR3, the full variable domain is NAGVMQNPRHLVRRRGQEARLRCSPMKGHSHVYWYRQLPEEGLKFMVYLQKENIIDESGMPKERFSAEFPKEGPSILRIQQVVRGDSAAYFCASSPAGTPETQYFGPGTRLLVL.

This chain uses TRBV7-2 with TRBJ2-2; 13 bases are shared with TRBD2. The V gene's germline CDR1 is SGHTA and CDR2 FQGNSA. The CDR3 length is 17 residues. Trimming cost V 3 bases and J 6 bases; bases outside gene matches: 7. The CDR3: CASSLRTSGSGSGELFF. CDR3 DNA sequence: TGTGCCAGCAGCTTGAGGACTAGCGGGAGTGGCTCCGGGGAGCTGTTTTTT.

The rearrangement uses TRBV28 and TRBJ1-4; 7 positions agree with TRBD1. Germline V gives CDR1 MDHEN, CDR2 SYDVKM. The CDR3 is 16 amino acids. V was pared by 4 bases and J by 7 bases, with 12 bases of the junction left unmatched. The CDR3: CASSSRQGRWGEKLFF. The CDR3 nucleotides are TGTGCCAGCAGTTCGAGACAGGGACGGTGGGGTGAAAAACTGTTTTTT.

The CDR3 loop is CASSSQGNYGYTF. The CDR3 DNA reads TGTGCCAGCAGCTCACAGGGGAACTATGGCTACACCTTC. The V call is TRBV5-4, the J call TRBJ1-2; 7 bases align to TRBD1. CDR1 is SGHNT, CDR2 YYREEE, per germline (reference sequence). V shed 3 bases, J shed 2 bases, and the junction held 1 base outside the gene matches. This CDR3 region has 13 residues.

The chain combines TRBV29-1 with TRBJ1-1; 11 nucleotides agree with TRBD1. V lost 5 bases, J lost 4 bases, and 3 bases stayed unmatched. Germline-derived CDR1 and CDR2 are SQVTM and ANQGSEA. CDR3 length: 13 amino acids. CDR3 residues: CSVRTGGGTEAFF. The CDR3 DNA sequence: TGCAGCGTTAGGACAGGGGGCGGCACTGAAGCTTTCTTT.

This chain connects TRBV19 to TRBJ1-4; D is unclear. This CDR3 has 14 residues. V was clipped by 6 bases and J by 0 bases, with 8 bases between them. Per germline, CDR1 LNHDA and CDR2 SQIVND (reference sequence). Here the CDR3 reads CASRYGATNEKLFF. CDR3 sequence (DNA): TGTGCCAGTAGATACGGGGCAACTAATGAAAAACTGTTTTTT.

The J gene is TRBJ1-1, the V gene TRBV6-1, with D possibly TRBD1 on 6 matching bases. Germline V CDR1 and CDR2: MNHNS, SASEGT. The CDR3 is 17 amino acids. Trimming cost V 2 bases and J 0 bases, with 16 bases left between them. The CDR3 reads CASSEYPQGYLNTEAFF. The CDR3 DNA is TGTGCCAGCAGTGAATATCCGCAGGGGTATTTGAACACTGAAGCTTTCTTT.

The chain uses TRBV28 and TRBJ1-2; D ambiguous. The CDR3 spans 12 residues. Per the germline V gene, CDR1 is MDHEN and CDR2 is SYDVKM. The V and J ends lost 1 base and 4 bases respectively, with 4 bases between them. The CDR3 is CASSLLFYGYTF. CDR3 sequence (DNA): TGTGCCAGCAGTTTATTATTCTATGGCTACACCTTC.

CDR3 sequence (DNA): TGTGCCAGCAGCCAGACTAGCGGGAGGTCCTACGAGCAGTACTTC. This sequence encodes CASSQTSGRSYEQYF. This chain links TRBV6-5 with TRBJ2-7; 13 bases map to TRBD2. The CDR3 runs 15 residues. Germline V CDR1 and CDR2: MNHEY, SVGAGI. Trimming cost V 6 bases and J 1 base; bases outside gene matches: 3.

The J gene is TRBJ1-2, the V gene TRBV27; D uncertain. CDR1 and CDR2 (germline): MNHEY, SMNVEV (reference sequence). This CDR3 is built from 17 residues. V shed 2 bases and J shed 7 bases, with 23 bases lying between them. The CDR3 loop is CASSLNKFLTGFGGYTF. CDR3 coding DNA: TGTGCCAGCAGTTTAAATAAATTCCTGACCGGGTTTGGTGGCTACACCTTC.

The chain couples TRBV6-4 to TRBJ1-2; 8 positions match TRBD1. After removal of 11 bases from V and 4 bases from J, the junction contained 3 bases not matched to a gene. This CDR3 comprises 11 residues. Germline CDR1 is MRHNA and CDR2 is SNTAGT. The CDR3 protein is CALGTGYGYTF. In DNA form, the CDR3 reads TGTGCCCTCGGGACAGGCTATGGCTACACCTTC.

CDR3: CSARRAPTQYF. Here the CDR3 DNA reads TGCAGTGCTAGGAGGGCCCCCACGCAGTATTTT. The chain combines TRBV20-1 with TRBJ2-3; D possibly corresponds to TRBD2 (5 bases). V was shortened by 3 bases and J by 9 bases, with 10 bases between the two germline ends. Germline lookup yields CDR1 DFQATT and CDR2 SNEGSKA (reference sequence). The CDR3 spans 11 residues.

The chain combines TRBV15 with TRBJ2-5; no clear D. V dropped 0 bases and J dropped 5 bases, with 13 bases sitting between them. Germline CDR1 and CDR2: LNHNV and YYDKDF (reference sequence). This CDR3 has 15 amino acids. The CDR3 sequence: CATSRDPGHEETQYF. DNA for the CDR3: TGTGCCACCAGCAGAGACCCGGGCCACGAGGAGACCCAGTACTTC. Together with reference TRBV15 and TRBJ2-5, the CDR3 gives the full variable domain: DAMVIQNPRYQVTQFGKPVTLSCSQTLNHNVMYWYQQKSSQAPKLLFHYYDKDFNNEADTPDNFQSRRPNTSFCFLDIRSPGLGDTAMYLCATSRDPGHEETQYFGPGTRLLVL.

The chain combines TRBV27 with TRBJ2-1; no definite D call. The length of the CDR3 is 15 residues. The V end lost 0 bases, the J end lost 3 bases, and 9 bases lay between the germline ends. Germline V gene lookup returns CDR1 MNHEY and CDR2 SMNVEV (reference sequence). The CDR3 loop reads CASSLSLRLYNEQFF. The CDR3 region has the DNA TGTGCCAGCAGTTTATCCCTCAGACTCTACAATGAGCAGTTCTTC.

This chain joins TRBV5-3 and TRBJ2-1; 12 bases are a match to TRBD2. TRBV5-3 is treated as an ORF (open reading frame) with a function not yet certain. The CDR3 loop spans 16 amino acids. With 4 bases clipped from V and 2 bases from J, the junction kept 4 bases outside the gene matches. The CDR3 spells CARSQLAGGAYNEQFF. DNA of the CDR3: TGTGCCAGAAGCCAACTAGCGGGGGGAGCCTACAATGAGCAGTTCTTC.

A single count supports this clone. The CDR3 here is CASSKDRGQSINTGELFF. In DNA, the CDR3 is TGTGCCAGTAGTAAGGACCGGGGTCAATCCATTAACACCGGGGAGCTGTTTTTT. V and J are TRBV19 and TRBJ2-2; tentatively, D is TRBD2 (5 bases). This CDR3 spans 18 amino acids. Trimming took 4 bases from V and 2 from J, leaving 20 bases between them. Germline CDR1 and CDR2: LNHDA and SQIVND (reference sequence).